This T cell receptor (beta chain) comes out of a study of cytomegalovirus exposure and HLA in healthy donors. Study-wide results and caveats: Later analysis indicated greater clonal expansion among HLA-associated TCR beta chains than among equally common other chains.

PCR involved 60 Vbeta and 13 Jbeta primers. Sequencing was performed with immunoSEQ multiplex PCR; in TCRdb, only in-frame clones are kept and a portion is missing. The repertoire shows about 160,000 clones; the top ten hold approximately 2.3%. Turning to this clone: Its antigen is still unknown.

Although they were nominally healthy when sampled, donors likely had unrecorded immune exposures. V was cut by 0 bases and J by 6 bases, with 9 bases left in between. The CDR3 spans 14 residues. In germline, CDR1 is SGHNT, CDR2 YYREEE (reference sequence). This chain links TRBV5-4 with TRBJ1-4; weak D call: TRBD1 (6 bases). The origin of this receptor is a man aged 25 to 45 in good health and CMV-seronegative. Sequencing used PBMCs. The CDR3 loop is CASSLDRVDEKLFF. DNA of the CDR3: TGTGCCAGCAGCTTGGACAGGGTGGATGAAAAACTGTTTTTT. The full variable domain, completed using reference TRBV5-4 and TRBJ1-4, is ETGVTQSPTHLIKTRGQQVTLRCSSQSGHNTVSWYQQALGQGPQFIFQYYREEENGRGNFPPRFSGLQFPNYSSELNVNALELDDSALYLCASSLDRVDEKLFFGSGTQLSVL.